This TCR beta chain was recovered during a study of T cells in Graves' hyperthyroidism and ophthalmopathy. Concerning this clonotype itself: Antigen unknown.

Researchers took RNA transcripts and amplified the TCR beta CDR3 regions from them. HTBI primers drove first-round RT-PCR of the TCR CDR3. Each CDR3 protein gets one entry after TCRdb re-called the multiplex PCR reads with MiXCR. The sample lists a few hundred thousand distinct CDR3 sequences; roughly an eighth were seen once. Fresh peripheral blood, under 13 ml, was the source of the PBMCs. Per germline, CDR1 SNHLY and CDR2 FYNNEI. With 11 bases removed from V and 6 bases from J, the gap between germline ends came to 19 bases. The CDR3 loop spans 13 amino acids. Study-level findings and limits: Also found in blood were most expanded thyroid clonotypes above 0.001. Ophthalmopathy prediction by the model preceded onset by a median about 6 months.

The sequenced sample was blood. The receptor comes from a middle-aged woman with Graves' ophthalmopathy. V usage is TRBV2 and J usage is TRBJ1-2, with a weak D call TRBD1 (5 bases). The CDR3 nucleotides read TGTGCCGGTCTTGGGCAGGGAGTTAATGGCTACACCTTC. Protein product: CAGLGQGVNGYTF.